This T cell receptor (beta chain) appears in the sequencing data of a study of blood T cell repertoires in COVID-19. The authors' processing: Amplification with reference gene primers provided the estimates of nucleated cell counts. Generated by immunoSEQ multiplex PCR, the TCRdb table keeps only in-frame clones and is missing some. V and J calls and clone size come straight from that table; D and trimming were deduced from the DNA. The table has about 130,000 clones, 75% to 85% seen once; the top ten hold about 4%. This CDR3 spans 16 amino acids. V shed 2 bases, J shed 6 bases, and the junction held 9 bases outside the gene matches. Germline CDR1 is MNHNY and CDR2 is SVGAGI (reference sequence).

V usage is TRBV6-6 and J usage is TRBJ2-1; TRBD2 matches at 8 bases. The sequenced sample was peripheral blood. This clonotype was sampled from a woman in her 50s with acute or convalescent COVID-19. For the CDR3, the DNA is TGTGCCAGCAGTTACGGGGTCTCGACTAGCGCCAATGAGCAGTTCTTC. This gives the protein CASSYGVSTSANEQFF.